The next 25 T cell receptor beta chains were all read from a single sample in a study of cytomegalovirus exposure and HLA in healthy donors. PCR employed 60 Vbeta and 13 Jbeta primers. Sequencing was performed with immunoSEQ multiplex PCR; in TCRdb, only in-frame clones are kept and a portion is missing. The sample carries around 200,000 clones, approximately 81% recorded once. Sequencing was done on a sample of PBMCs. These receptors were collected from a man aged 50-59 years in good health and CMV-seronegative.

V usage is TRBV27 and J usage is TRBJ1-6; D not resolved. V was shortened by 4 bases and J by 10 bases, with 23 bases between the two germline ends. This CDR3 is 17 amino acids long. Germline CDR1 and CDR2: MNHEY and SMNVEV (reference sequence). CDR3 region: CASSSHRYMGEKSPLHF. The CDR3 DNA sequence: TGTGCCAGCAGTTCTCACAGATATATGGGTGAGAAGTCACCCCTCCACTTT.

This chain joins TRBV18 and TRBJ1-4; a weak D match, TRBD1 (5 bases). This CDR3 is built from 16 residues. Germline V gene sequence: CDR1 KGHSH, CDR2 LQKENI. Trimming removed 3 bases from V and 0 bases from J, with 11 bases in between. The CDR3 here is CASSPFQGATNEKLFF. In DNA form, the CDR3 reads TGTGCCAGCTCACCGTTCCAAGGGGCAACTAATGAAAAACTGTTTTTT. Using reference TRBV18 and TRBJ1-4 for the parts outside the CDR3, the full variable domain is NAGVMQNPRHLVRRRGQEARLRCSPMKGHSHVYWYRQLPEEGLKFMVYLQKENIIDESGMPKERFSAEFPKEGPSILRIQQVVRGDSAAYFCASSPFQGATNEKLFFGSGTQLSVL.

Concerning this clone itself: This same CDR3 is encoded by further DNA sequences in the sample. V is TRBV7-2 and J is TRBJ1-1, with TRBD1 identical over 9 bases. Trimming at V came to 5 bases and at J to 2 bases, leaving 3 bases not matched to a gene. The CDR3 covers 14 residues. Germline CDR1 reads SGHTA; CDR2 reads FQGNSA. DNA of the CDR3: TGTGCCAGCAGCCCGGACAGGGGTAACACTGAAGCTTTCTTT. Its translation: CASSPDRGNTEAFF.

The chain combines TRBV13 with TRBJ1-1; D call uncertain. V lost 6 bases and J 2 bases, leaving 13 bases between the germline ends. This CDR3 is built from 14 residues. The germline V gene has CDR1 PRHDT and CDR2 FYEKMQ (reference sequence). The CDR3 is CASRRIGSNTEAFF. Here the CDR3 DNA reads TGTGCCAGCAGACGAATCGGGAGTAACACTGAAGCTTTCTTT.

The CDR3 DNA reads as TGCGCCAGCAGCCAAGATTCCGGGAGTAGGACAGATACGCAGTATTTT. Protein sequence: CASSQDSGSRTDTQYF. The V gene is TRBV4-1, the J gene TRBJ2-3; maybe TRBD2 (6 bases). The CDR3 has 16 amino acids. Between the trimmed V and J ends, which lost 0 bases and 3 bases, there was a span of 13 bases. CDR1 is MGHRA, CDR2 YSYEKL, per germline.

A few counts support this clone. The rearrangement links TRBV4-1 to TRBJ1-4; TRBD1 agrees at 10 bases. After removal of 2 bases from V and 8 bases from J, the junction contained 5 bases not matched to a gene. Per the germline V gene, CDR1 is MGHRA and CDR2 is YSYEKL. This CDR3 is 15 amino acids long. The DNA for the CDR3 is TGCGCCAGCAGCCAACCCGGGACAGGGGAAGAAAAACTGTTTTTT. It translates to CASSQPGTGEEKLFF.

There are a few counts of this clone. The CDR3 DNA sequence: TGTGCCAGCAGACGCGGCGGGTCGGGGGCCAACGTCCTGACTTTC. It yields the protein CASRRGGSGANVLTF. The chain joins TRBV25-1 to TRBJ2-6; a possible D gene is TRBD2 (5 bases). This CDR3 is 15 amino acids long. In germline, CDR1 is MGHDK, CDR2 SYGVNS. V was cut by 6 bases and J by 4 bases, with 13 bases left in between.

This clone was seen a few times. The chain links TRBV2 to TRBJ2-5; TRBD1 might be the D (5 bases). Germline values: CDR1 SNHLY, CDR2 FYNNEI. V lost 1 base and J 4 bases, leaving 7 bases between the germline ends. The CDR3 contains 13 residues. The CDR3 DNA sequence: TGTGCCAGCAGTGAAGAGACAGTAGAGACCCAGTACTTC. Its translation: CASSEETVETQYF.

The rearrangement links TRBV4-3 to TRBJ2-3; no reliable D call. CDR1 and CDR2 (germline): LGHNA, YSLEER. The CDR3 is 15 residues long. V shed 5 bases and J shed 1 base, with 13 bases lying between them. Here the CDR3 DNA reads TGCGCCAGCAGCGCAGGCACGGTGGGCACAGATACGCAGTATTTT. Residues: CASSAGTVGTDTQYF.

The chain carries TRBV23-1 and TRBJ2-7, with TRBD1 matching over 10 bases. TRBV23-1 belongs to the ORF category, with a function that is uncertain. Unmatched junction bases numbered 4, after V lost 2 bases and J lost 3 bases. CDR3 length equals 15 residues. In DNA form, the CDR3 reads TGCGCCAGCAGTCAACCGACAGGGGGCTTCTACGAGCAGTACTTC. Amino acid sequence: CASSQPTGGFYEQYF.

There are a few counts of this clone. As DNA, the CDR3 is TGCAGCGTTGATGCCGGGACTAACAACAATGAGCAGTTCTTC. It is translated as CSVDAGTNNNEQFF. The rearrangement links TRBV29-1 to TRBJ2-1, with 7 bases fitting TRBD2. Germline V gene data show CDR1 as SQVTM and CDR2 as ANQGSEA. Trimming took 3 bases from V and 5 from J; bases not matched to a gene: 7. CDR3 size: 14 residues.

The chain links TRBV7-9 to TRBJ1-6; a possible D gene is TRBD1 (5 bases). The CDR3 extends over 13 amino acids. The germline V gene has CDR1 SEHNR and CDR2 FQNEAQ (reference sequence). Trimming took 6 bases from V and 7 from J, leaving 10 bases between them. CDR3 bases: TGTGCCAGCAGTTGGGGGGGAAATTCACCCCTCCACTTT. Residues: CASSWGGNSPLHF.

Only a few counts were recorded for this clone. In DNA form, the CDR3 reads TGTGCCAGCAGTGAAGCGAGGGAGCAGTACTTC. Translation: CASSEAREQYF. The chain links TRBV2 to TRBJ2-7; no clear D gene. Looked up from germline, CDR1 is SNHLY and CDR2 is FYNNEI. CDR3 length equals 11 residues. Trimming pared 0 bases from V and 7 bases from J, leaving 4 bases between. The full variable domain, with the rest looked up from reference TRBV2 and TRBJ2-7, is EPEVTQTPSHQVTQMGQEVILRCVPISNHLYFYWYRQILGQKVEFLVSFYNNEISEKSEIFDDQFSVERPDGSNFTLKIRSTKLEDSAMYFCASSEAREQYFGPGTRLTVT.

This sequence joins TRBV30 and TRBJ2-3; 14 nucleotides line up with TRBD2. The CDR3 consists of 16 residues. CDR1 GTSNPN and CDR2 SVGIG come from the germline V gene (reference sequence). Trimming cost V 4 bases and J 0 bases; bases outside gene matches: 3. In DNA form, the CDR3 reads TGTGCCTGGACGGGACTAGCGGGGGTGAGCACAGATACGCAGTATTTT. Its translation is CAWTGLAGVSTDTQYF.

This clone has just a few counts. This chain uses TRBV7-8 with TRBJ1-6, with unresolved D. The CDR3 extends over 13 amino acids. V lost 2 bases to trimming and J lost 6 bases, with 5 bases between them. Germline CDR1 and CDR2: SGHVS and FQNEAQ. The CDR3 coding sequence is TGTGCCAGCAGCTTAACAGTTAATTCACCCCTCCACTTT. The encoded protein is CASSLTVNSPLHF.

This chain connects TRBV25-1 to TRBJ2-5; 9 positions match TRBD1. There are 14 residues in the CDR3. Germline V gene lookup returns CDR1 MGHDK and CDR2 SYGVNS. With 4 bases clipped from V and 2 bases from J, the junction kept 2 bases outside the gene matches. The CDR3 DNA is TGTGCCAGCAGTGCGACAGGGGGTCAAGAGACCCAGTACTTC. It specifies CASSATGGQETQYF.

Here the CDR3 reads CASSPPGQFGYTF. CDR3 nucleotide sequence: TGTGCCAGTAGTCCACCCGGACAGTTTGGCTACACCTTC. The chain links TRBV19 to TRBJ1-2; a possible D gene is TRBD1 (6 bases). The V gene's germline CDR1 is LNHDA and CDR2 SQIVND (reference sequence). The CDR3 covers 13 residues. Trimming shortened V by 5 bases and J by 7 bases, and 14 bases separated the two germline ends.

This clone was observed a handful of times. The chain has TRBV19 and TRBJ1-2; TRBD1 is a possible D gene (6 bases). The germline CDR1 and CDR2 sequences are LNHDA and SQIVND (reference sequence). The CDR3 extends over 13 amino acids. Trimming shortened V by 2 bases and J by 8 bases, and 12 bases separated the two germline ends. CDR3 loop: CASSIQGSQGYTF. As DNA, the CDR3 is TGTGCCAGTAGTATACAGGGGTCTCAGGGCTACACCTTC.

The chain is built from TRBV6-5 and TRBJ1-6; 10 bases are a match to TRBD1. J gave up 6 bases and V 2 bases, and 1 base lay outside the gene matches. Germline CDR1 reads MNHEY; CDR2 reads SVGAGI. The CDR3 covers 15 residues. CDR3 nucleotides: TGTGCCAGCAGTTACGGGGACAGGGGTAATTCACCCCTCCACTTT. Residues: CASSYGDRGNSPLHF.

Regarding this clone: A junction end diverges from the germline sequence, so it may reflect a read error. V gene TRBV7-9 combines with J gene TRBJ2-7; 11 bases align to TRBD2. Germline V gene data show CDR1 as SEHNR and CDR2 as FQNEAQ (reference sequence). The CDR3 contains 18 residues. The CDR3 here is CSSSLGRSGGASSHEQYF. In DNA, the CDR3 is TGTTCCAGCAGCTTAGGTCGTAGCGGGGGGGCCTCTTCCCACGAGCAGTACTTC.

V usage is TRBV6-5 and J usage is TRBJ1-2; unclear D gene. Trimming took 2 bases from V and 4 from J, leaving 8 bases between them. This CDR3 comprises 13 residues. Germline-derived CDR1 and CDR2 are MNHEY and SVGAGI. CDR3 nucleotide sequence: TGTGCCAGCAGTTACCCTTCGGGCTATGGCTACACCTTC. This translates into CASSYPSGYGYTF.

This CDR3 is CASTGQGQSPLHF. In nucleotides, the CDR3 is TGTGCCAGCACGGGACAGGGACAATCACCCCTCCACTTT. The rearrangement links TRBV2 to TRBJ1-6; 9 bases match TRBD1. The CDR3 has 13 amino acids. V trimming: 7 bases; J trimming: 10 bases; junction bases outside the gene matches: 5. Germline CDR1 and CDR2: SNHLY and FYNNEI.

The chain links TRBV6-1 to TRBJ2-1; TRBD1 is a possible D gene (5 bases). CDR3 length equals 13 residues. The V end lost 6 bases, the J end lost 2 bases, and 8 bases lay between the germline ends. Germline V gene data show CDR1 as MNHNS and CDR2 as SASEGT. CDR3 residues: CASRMTAYNEQFF. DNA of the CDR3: TGTGCCAGCAGAATGACAGCCTACAATGAGCAGTTCTTC.

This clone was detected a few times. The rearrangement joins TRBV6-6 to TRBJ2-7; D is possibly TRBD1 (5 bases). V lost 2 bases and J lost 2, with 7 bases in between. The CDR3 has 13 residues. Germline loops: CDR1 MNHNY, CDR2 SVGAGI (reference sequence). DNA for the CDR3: TGTGCCAGCAGTTACGACAGAGCCTACGAGCAGTACTTC. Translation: CASSYDRAYEQYF.

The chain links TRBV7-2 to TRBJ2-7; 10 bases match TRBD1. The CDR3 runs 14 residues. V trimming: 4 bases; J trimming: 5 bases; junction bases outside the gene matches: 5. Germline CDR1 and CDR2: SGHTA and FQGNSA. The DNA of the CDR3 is TGTGCCAGCAGCTCCGACAGGGGGCGAGACGAGCAGTACTTC. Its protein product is CASSSDRGRDEQYF.